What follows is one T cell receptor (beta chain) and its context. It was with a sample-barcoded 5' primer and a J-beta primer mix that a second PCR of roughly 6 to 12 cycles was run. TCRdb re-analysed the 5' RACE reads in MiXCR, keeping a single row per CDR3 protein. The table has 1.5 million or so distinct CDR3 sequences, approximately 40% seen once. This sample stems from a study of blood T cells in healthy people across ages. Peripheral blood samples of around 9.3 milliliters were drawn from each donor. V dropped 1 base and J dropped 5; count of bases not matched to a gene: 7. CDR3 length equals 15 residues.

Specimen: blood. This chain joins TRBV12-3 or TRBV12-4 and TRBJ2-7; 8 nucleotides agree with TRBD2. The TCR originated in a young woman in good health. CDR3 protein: CASSLGPPGGHEQYF. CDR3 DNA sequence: TGTGCCAGCAGTTTAGGCCCCCCGGGAGGGCACGAGCAGTACTTC.